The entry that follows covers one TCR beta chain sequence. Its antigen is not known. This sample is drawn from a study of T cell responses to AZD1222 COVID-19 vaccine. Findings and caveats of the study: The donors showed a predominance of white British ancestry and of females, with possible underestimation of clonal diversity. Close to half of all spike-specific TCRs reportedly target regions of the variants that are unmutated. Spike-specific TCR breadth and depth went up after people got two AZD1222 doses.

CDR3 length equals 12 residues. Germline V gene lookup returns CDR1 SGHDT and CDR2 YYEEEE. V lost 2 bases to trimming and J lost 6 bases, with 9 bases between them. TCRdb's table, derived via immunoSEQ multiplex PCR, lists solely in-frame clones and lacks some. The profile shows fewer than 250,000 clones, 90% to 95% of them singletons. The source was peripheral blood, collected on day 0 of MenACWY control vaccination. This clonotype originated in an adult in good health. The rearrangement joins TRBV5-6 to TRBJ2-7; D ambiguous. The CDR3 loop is CASSFDTGEQYF. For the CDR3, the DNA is TGTGCCAGCAGCTTTGACACCGGCGAGCAGTACTTC.